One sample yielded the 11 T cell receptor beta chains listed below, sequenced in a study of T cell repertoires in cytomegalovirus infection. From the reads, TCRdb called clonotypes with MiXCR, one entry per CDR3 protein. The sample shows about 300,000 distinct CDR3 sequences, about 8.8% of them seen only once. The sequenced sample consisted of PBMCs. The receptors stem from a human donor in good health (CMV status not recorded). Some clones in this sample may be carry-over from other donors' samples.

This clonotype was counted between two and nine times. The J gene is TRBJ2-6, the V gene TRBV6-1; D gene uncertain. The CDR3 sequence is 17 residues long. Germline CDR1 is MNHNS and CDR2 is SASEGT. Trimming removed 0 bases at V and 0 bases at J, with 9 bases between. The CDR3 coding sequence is TGTGCCAGCAGTGAAGCTTGGCTGCGCTCTGGGGCCAACGTCCTGACTTTC. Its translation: CASSEAWLRSGANVLTF.

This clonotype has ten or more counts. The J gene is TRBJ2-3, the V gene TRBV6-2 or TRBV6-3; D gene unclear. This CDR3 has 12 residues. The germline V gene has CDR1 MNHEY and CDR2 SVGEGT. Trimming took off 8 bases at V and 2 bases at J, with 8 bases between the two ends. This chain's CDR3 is CASRLDTDTQYF. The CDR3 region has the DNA TGTGCCAGCCGGCTAGACACAGATACGCAGTATTTT.

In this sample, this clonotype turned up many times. CDR3 residues: CASREGTASYNSPLHF. The CDR3 nucleotides read TGTGCCAGCAGGGAGGGGACAGCCTCCTATAATTCACCCCTCCACTTT. The chain carries TRBV2 and TRBJ1-6, with 7 bases fitting TRBD1. The germline V gene has CDR1 SNHLY and CDR2 FYNNEI. The CDR3 is 16 amino acids. V trimming: 6 bases; J trimming: 0 bases; junction bases outside the gene matches: 5.

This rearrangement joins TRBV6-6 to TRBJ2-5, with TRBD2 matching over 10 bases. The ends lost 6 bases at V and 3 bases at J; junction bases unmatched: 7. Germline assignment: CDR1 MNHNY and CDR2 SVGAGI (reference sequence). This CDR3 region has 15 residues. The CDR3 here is CASSHFGLAEETQYF. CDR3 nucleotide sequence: TGTGCCAGCAGCCACTTCGGACTAGCGGAAGAGACCCAGTACTTC.

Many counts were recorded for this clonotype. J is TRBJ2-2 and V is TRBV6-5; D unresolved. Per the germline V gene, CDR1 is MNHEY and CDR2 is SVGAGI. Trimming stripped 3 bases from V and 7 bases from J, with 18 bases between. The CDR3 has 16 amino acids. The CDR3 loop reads CASSYFGDVWIGELFF. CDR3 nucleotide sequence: TGTGCCAGCAGTTATTTCGGCGACGTTTGGATCGGGGAGCTGTTTTTT.

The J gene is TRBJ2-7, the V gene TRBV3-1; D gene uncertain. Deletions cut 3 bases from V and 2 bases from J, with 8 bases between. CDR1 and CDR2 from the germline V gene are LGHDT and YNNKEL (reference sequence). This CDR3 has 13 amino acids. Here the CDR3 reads CASSQGSAYEQYF. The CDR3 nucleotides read TGTGCCAGCAGCCAGGGATCCGCCTACGAGCAGTACTTC.

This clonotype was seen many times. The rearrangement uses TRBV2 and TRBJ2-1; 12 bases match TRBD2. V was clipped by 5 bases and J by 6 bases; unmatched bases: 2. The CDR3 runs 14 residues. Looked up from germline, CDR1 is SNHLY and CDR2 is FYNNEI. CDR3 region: CASSRTSGINEQFF. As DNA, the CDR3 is TGTGCCAGCAGTCGGACTAGCGGGATCAATGAGCAGTTCTTC.

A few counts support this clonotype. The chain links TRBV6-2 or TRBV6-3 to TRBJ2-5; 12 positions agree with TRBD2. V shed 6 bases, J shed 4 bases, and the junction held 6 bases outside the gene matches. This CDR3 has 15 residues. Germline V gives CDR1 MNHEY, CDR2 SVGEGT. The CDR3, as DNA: TGTGCCAGCAGGAAGACTAGCGGGGGATTAGAGACCCAGTACTTC. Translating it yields CASRKTSGGLETQYF.

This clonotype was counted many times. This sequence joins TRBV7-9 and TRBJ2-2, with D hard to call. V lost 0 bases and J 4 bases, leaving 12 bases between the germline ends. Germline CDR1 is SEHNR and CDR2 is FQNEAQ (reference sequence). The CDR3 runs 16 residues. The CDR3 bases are TGTGCCAGCAGCTTAGCGCTGGCGGTCGGCACCGGGGAGCTGTTTTTT. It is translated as CASSLALAVGTGELFF.

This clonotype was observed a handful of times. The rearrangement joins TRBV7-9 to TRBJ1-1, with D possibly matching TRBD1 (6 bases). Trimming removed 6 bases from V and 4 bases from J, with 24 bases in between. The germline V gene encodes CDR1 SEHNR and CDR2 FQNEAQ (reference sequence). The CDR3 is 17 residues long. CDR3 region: CASSGRTAKTQGTEAFF. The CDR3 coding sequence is TGTGCCAGCAGTGGACGGACAGCCAAGACTCAGGGCACTGAAGCTTTCTTT. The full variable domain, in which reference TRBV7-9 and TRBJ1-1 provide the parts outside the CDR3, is DTGVSQNPRHKITKRGQNVTFRCDPISEHNRLYWYRQTLGQGPEFLTYFQNEAQLEKSRLLSDRFSAERPKGSFSTLEIQRTEQGDSAMYLCASSGRTAKTQGTEAFFGQGTRLTVV.

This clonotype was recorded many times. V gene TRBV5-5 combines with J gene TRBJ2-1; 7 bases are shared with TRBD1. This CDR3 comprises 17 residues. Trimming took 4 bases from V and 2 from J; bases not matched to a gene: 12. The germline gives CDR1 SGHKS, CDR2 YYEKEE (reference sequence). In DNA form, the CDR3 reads TGTGCCAGCAGCGACCAGGGACAGTTTTTTCCCTACAATGAGCAGTTCTTC. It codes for CASSDQGQFFPYNEQFF.